The 29 T cell receptor beta chains in this list originate from one sample, sequenced in a study of blood T cell repertoires in COVID-19. Only in-frame clones appear in the TCRdb table, and some are missing; sequencing was by immunoSEQ multiplex PCR. Among around 140,000 clones listed, approximately 90% were seen once. Sequenced material: peripheral blood. Receptors were obtained from a man between 45 and 60 years old with acute or convalescent COVID-19.

This clone was found once. The J gene is TRBJ2-3, the V gene TRBV5-1; weak D call: TRBD1 (5 bases). Trimming removed 1 base from V and 2 bases from J, with 11 bases in between. The CDR3 has 15 amino acids. Germline V gives CDR1 SGHRS, CDR2 YFSETQ. The CDR3 DNA reads TGCGCCAGCAGCTTGAGTGACAGTAACACAGATACGCAGTATTTT. It is translated as CASSLSDSNTDTQYF.

The CDR3 DNA reads as TGCGCCAGCAGCTTGCCCGTGACTAGTGATACCGGGGAGCTGTTTTTT. Translating it yields CASSLPVTSDTGELFF. This chain joins TRBV5-1 and TRBJ2-2, with D possibly matching TRBD2 (6 bases). This CDR3 spans 16 amino acids. Trimming took 1 base from V and 5 from J, leaving 15 bases between them. The germline V gene has CDR1 SGHRS and CDR2 YFSETQ.

The gene calls are TRBV18 and TRBJ1-2, with D perhaps matching TRBD1 (6 bases). CDR3 length equals 12 residues. Trimming removed 4 bases at V and 3 bases at J, with 6 bases between. The germline gives CDR1 KGHSH, CDR2 LQKENI. The CDR3 nucleotides are TGTGCCAGCTCACGGACAGACTATGGCTACACCTTC. Protein product: CASSRTDYGYTF.

J is TRBJ1-1 and V is TRBV2; weak D call: TRBD1 (6 bases). The germline gives CDR1 SNHLY, CDR2 FYNNEI. Trimming shortened V by 3 bases and J by 4 bases, and 15 bases separated the two germline ends. The CDR3 consists of 15 residues. CDR3 DNA: TGTGCCAGCAGTGATGAGGGGGAAGGAGTCACTGAAGCTTTCTTT. Protein: CASSDEGEGVTEAFF.

A single count supports this clone. This chain uses TRBV7-2 with TRBJ2-3; 7 nucleotides match TRBD2. Germline V CDR1 and CDR2: SGHTA, FQGNSA. The length of the CDR3 is 15 residues. Germline trimming cut 0 bases from V and 5 bases from J; bases unmatched to any gene: 5. The CDR3 reads CASSLAVLAGDTQYF. CDR3 sequence (DNA): TGTGCCAGCAGCTTAGCAGTTTTAGCGGGAGATACGCAGTATTTT.

The chain couples TRBV9 to TRBJ1-6, with 8 bases aligning to TRBD1. The J segment lost 13 bases and the V segment lost 5 bases, leaving 14 bases of the junction unmatched. The V gene's germline CDR1 is SGDLS and CDR2 YYNGEE. This CDR3 is 15 amino acids long. As DNA, the CDR3 is TGTGCCAGCAGTTCCCGAAGCGGCAGGGGGCTTCCCCTCCACTTT. Its translation: CASSSRSGRGLPLHF.

V is TRBV28 and J is TRBJ2-7, with 10 bases lining up with TRBD1. CDR1 and CDR2 (germline): MDHEN, SYDVKM. This CDR3 region has 15 residues. V shed 7 bases, J shed 6 bases, and the junction held 12 bases outside the gene matches. The CDR3 sequence is CASIPGQGTYSEQYF. In DNA, the CDR3 is TGTGCCAGCATCCCGGGACAGGGGACTTACAGCGAGCAGTACTTC.

The chain employs TRBV3-1 (or the pseudogene TRBV3-2) and TRBJ1-6, with D tentatively TRBD1 (5 bases). There are 15 residues in the CDR3. V lost 0 bases and J lost 10, with 13 bases in between. CDR1 is LGHDT, CDR2 YNNKEL, per germline (reference sequence). For the CDR3, the DNA is TGTGCCAGCAGCCAAGATCCAGGGCTCGGGTCACCCCTCCACTTT. The encoded protein is CASSQDPGLGSPLHF.

The chain joins TRBV5-6 to TRBJ1-5; D uncertain. V dropped 3 bases and J dropped 5 bases, with 12 bases sitting between them. CDR1 SGHDT and CDR2 YYEEEE come from the germline V gene. This CDR3 is built from 14 residues. The CDR3 sequence: CASSSGDGYQPQHF. CDR3 nucleotide sequence: TGTGCCAGCAGCTCCGGAGACGGATATCAGCCCCAGCATTTT.

As DNA, the CDR3 is TGTGCCAGTAGTACACCGGGACTAGCGGGAGAATTAAGGCCTTACAATGAGCAGTTCTTC. Its protein is CASSTPGLAGELRPYNEQFF. The V gene is TRBV19, the J gene TRBJ2-1; TRBD2 agrees at 14 bases. Trimming cost V 4 bases and J 4 bases; bases outside gene matches: 15. Germline V gives CDR1 LNHDA, CDR2 SQIVND (reference sequence). The CDR3 covers 20 residues.

This rearrangement joins TRBV5-1 to TRBJ2-7, with a tentative D call TRBD1 (7 bases). The CDR3 consists of 15 residues. Trimming pared 3 bases from V and 3 bases from J, leaving 16 bases between. Germline lookup yields CDR1 SGHRS and CDR2 YFSETQ. This CDR3 is CASSSGQGGNYEQYF. The CDR3, as DNA: TGCGCCAGCAGCTCTGGGCAGGGGGGAAACTACGAGCAGTACTTC.

CDR3 DNA: TGCGCCAGCAGCCAAGCCGGAGGGCCACAAAGCTACACCTTC. Amino acids: CASSQAGGPQSYTF. The gene calls are TRBV4-1 and TRBJ1-2; D is ambiguous. The V gene's germline CDR1 is MGHRA and CDR2 YSYEKL. This CDR3 spans 14 amino acids. Trimming shortened V by 1 base and J by 9 bases, and 15 bases separated the two germline ends.

The chain carries TRBV10-3 and TRBJ1-5; D is unresolved. Per germline, CDR1 ENHRY and CDR2 SYGVKD. The V end lost 10 bases, the J end lost 4 bases, and 5 bases lay between the germline ends. The length of the CDR3 is 10 residues. CDR3 protein: CANSNQPQHF. For the CDR3, the DNA is TGTGCCAACTCAAATCAGCCCCAGCATTTT.

This chain uses TRBV12-3 or TRBV12-4 with TRBJ1-1; D perhaps matches TRBD1 (6 bases). This CDR3 is 12 amino acids long. The V and J ends lost 3 bases and 11 bases respectively, with 13 bases between them. The CDR3 is CASSLRQGIAFF. The CDR3 DNA reads as TGTGCCAGCAGTTTGAGGCAGGGGATCGCTTTCTTT.

This clone was picked up one time. As DNA, the CDR3 is TGTGCCAGCAGCCTGAACCGGGTCCTCTATAGCAATCAGCCCCAGCATTTT. Its protein product is CASSLNRVLYSNQPQHF. The gene calls are TRBV7-8 and TRBJ1-5; no reliable D call. V shed 5 bases and J shed 0 bases, with 17 bases lying between them. Per germline, CDR1 SGHVS and CDR2 FQNEAQ. The CDR3 has 17 residues. The whole variable domain, remainder taken from reference TRBV7-8 and TRBJ1-5, is GAGVSQSPRYKVAKRGQDVALRCDPISGHVSLFWYQQALGQGPEFLTYFQNEAQLDKSGLPSDRFFAERPEGSVSTLKIQRTQQEDSAVYLCASSLNRVLYSNQPQHFGDGTRLSIL.

This clone was recorded only once. The chain combines TRBV25-1 with TRBJ1-6; tentative D call: TRBD1 (6 bases). CDR1 and CDR2 (germline): MGHDK, SYGVNS. Trimming cost V 3 bases and J 7 bases, with 19 bases left between them. The CDR3 contains 17 residues. CDR3 protein: CASSDPSIQGRNSPLHF. The CDR3 DNA is TGTGCCAGCAGTGATCCATCCATACAGGGTAGGAATTCACCCCTCCACTTT. Full variable domain (missing parts from reference TRBV25-1 and TRBJ1-6): EADIYQTPRYLVIGTGKKITLECSQTMGHDKMYWYQQDPGMELHLIHYSYGVNSTEKGDLSSESTVSRIRTEHFPLTLESARPSHTSQYLCASSDPSIQGRNSPLHFGNGTRLTVT.

The CDR3 DNA reads as TGTGCCAGCAGTGCGACAGGGTACTCTGGAAACACCATATATTTT. This codes for CASSATGYSGNTIYF. V and J are TRBV7-9 and TRBJ1-3, with TRBD1 matching over 7 bases. The V gene's germline CDR1 is SEHNR and CDR2 FQNEAQ (reference sequence). The V gene end was trimmed by 6 bases and the J gene end by 0 bases; junction bases not matched to a gene: 5. This CDR3 contains 15 residues.

This chain connects TRBV6-1 to TRBJ2-2; 8 nucleotides align to TRBD2. The CDR3 extends over 16 amino acids. Germline V gene sequence: CDR1 MNHNS, CDR2 SASEGT. V shed 4 bases and J 8 bases; nucleotides not matched to a gene: 12. CDR3 loop: CASSVNYGGAEGELFF. The CDR3 DNA sequence: TGTGCCAGCAGTGTCAATTACGGGGGGGCGGAAGGGGAGCTGTTTTTT.

CDR3 nucleotide sequence: TGTGCCAGCAGTTACACCTATAACAGGAACACTGAAGCTTTCTTT. This sequence encodes CASSYTYNRNTEAFF. The genes are TRBV6-5 and TRBJ1-1, with D unclear. Trimming removed 2 bases at V and 1 base at J, with 11 bases between. CDR3 size: 15 residues. Per the germline V gene, CDR1 is MNHEY and CDR2 is SVGAGI.

CDR3 DNA sequence: TGTGCCAGCAGTAGCAGGGCCAACACTGAAGCTTTCTTT. Translated, it gives CASSSRANTEAFF. The chain carries TRBV12-3 or TRBV12-4 and TRBJ1-1; D might be TRBD1 (5 bases). The length of the CDR3 is 13 residues. The ends were cut back, 5 bases at V and 2 bases at J, with 9 bases in the middle.

V is TRBV18 and J is TRBJ2-3, with TRBD2 as a possible D gene (6 bases). The CDR3 spans 15 residues. V dropped 0 bases and J dropped 1 base, with 8 bases sitting between them. Germline V CDR1 and CDR2: KGHSH, LQKENI. The CDR3, as DNA: TGTGCCAGCTCACCACCTGCTAGCGGCACAGATACGCAGTATTTT. Amino acid sequence: CASSPPASGTDTQYF.

CDR3 nucleotides: TGTGCCAGCAGCTCTGAGGGGGGACTAGGGTGGAATGAGCAGTTCTTC. This translates into CASSSEGGLGWNEQFF. The chain is built from TRBV9 and TRBJ2-1; 8 bases align to TRBD2. The CDR3 spans 16 residues. From germline, CDR1 is SGDLS and CDR2 YYNGEE. The trim removed 4 bases at V and 7 bases at J, leaving 13 bases unmatched. Using reference TRBV9 and TRBJ2-1 for the parts outside the CDR3, the full variable domain is DSGVTQTPKHLITATGQRVTLRCSPRSGDLSVYWYQQSLDQGLQFLIQYYNGEERAKGNILERFSAQQFPDLHSELNLSSLELGDSALYFCASSSEGGLGWNEQFFGPGTRLTVL.

The rearrangement links TRBV6-6 to TRBJ1-5; TRBD1 aligns across 7 bases. The CDR3 is 15 residues long. Germline V gene sequence: CDR1 MNHNY, CDR2 SVGAGI (reference sequence). V shed 5 bases and J 9 bases; nucleotides not matched to a gene: 13. In nucleotides, the CDR3 is TGTGCCAGCAGTGCGAGCGACAGGGTGATCACGCCCCAGCATTTT. The encoded protein is CASSASDRVITPQHF.

The chain carries TRBV12-3 or TRBV12-4 and TRBJ1-6; unclear D gene. V was clipped by 2 bases and J by 13 bases, with 12 bases between them. This CDR3 is built from 13 residues. The CDR3 DNA reads as TGTGCCAGCAGTTTAAGCAGGAACTTGCCCCTCCACTTT. It translates to CASSLSRNLPLHF.

This clone was observed a handful of times. The chain employs TRBV6-1 and TRBJ1-6; D gene uncertain. V lost 3 bases, J lost 4 bases, and 7 bases lay in between. Germline assignment: CDR1 MNHNS and CDR2 SASEGT. This CDR3 comprises 14 residues. CDR3 in amino acids: CASSDRLYNSPLHF. CDR3 bases: TGTGCCAGCAGTGACAGACTTTATAATTCACCCCTCCACTTT.

The rearrangement links TRBV6-1 to TRBJ1-2; D is perhaps TRBD1 (6 bases). The V gene lost 2 bases and the J gene lost 8 bases, with 15 bases spanning the gap. CDR1 and CDR2 (germline): MNHNS, SASEGT. CDR3 length: 14 residues. The CDR3 DNA reads TGTGCCAGCAGTGAATTGAGGGACAATTACGGCTACACCTTC. This gives the protein CASSELRDNYGYTF.

The chain has TRBV24-1 and TRBJ1-4, with TRBD1 matching over 8 bases. Germline lookup yields CDR1 KGHDR and CDR2 SFDVKD. V lost 7 bases, J lost 8 bases, and 11 bases stayed unmatched. CDR3 size: 15 residues. The CDR3 nucleotides read TGTGCCACCAGCGCTCCCGGGACAGGCTACGAAAAACTGTTTTTT. Amino acid sequence: CATSAPGTGYEKLFF.

This chain joins TRBV6-2 or TRBV6-3 and TRBJ1-1; TRBD1 matches 8 bases. The trim removed 2 bases at V and 1 base at J, leaving 9 bases unmatched. Germline V gene lookup returns CDR1 MNHEY and CDR2 SVGEGT. The CDR3 covers 17 residues. CDR3 region: CASSYPRGQAWNTEAFF. The CDR3 DNA reads TGTGCCAGCAGTTACCCTAGGGGACAGGCATGGAACACTGAAGCTTTCTTT.

In its sample, this clone was seen once. The chain combines TRBV20-1 with TRBJ2-5, with 7 bases fitting TRBD1. The CDR3 runs to 14 residues. Germline V CDR1 and CDR2: DFQATT, SNEGSKA (reference sequence). V dropped 3 bases and J dropped 0; count of bases not matched to a gene: 4. The CDR3 region is CSASQDRYQETQYF. In DNA form, the CDR3 reads TGCAGTGCTAGTCAGGACAGGTACCAAGAGACCCAGTACTTC.